The clone carrying this T cell receptor (beta chain) was observed a handful of times. TCRdb independently ran MiXCR on the 5' RACE reads; one entry per CDR3 protein. The sample records tens of thousands of distinct CDR3 sequences, about 7.4% being singletons. V was clipped by 1 base and J by 0 bases; unmatched bases: 3. The CDR3 extends over 14 amino acids. Germline CDR1 DFQATT, CDR2 SNEGSKA (reference sequence). These data belong to a study of chronic HIV infection and antiretroviral therapy. The TCR was taken from an adult who had HIV and had not received antiretroviral therapy, or was an uninfected healthy control (not recorded which). V usage is TRBV20-1 and J usage is TRBJ2-7; 7 bases align to TRBD2. Sequenced input: peripheral blood. The CDR3 is CSARGLASSYEQYF. In nucleotides, the CDR3 is TGCAGTGCTAGAGGACTAGCTAGCTCCTACGAGCAGTACTTC.